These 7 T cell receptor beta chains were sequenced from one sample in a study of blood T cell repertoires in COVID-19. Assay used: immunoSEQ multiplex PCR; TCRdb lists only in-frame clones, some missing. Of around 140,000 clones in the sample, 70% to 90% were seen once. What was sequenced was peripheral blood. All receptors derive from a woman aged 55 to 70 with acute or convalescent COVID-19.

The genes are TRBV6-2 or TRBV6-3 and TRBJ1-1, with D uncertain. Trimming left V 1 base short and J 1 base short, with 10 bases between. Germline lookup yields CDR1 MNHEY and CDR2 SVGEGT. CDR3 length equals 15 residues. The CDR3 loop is CASSYFDKENTEAFF. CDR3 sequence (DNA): TGTGCCAGCAGTTACTTTGACAAAGAGAACACTGAAGCTTTCTTT.

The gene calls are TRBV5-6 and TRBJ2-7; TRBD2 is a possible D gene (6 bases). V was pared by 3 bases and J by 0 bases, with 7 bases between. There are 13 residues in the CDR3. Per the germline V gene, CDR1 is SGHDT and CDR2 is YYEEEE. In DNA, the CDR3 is TGTGCCAGCAGCTCGGGACTCTCCTACGAGCAGTACTTC. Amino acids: CASSSGLSYEQYF.

The CDR3 sequence: CASSLRTGGQETQYF. For the CDR3, the DNA is TGCGCCAGCAGCCTGCGGACAGGGGGCCAAGAGACCCAGTACTTC. V is TRBV5-1 and J is TRBJ2-5; 10 bases match TRBD1. The V gene end was trimmed by 4 bases and the J gene end by 1 base; junction bases not matched to a gene: 4. The CDR3 spans 15 residues. Germline V gene lookup returns CDR1 SGHRS and CDR2 YFSETQ.

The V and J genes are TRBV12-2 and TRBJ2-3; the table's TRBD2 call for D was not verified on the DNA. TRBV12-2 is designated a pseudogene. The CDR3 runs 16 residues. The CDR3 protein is CASRQPQRGITDTQYF. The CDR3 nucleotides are TGTGCAAGTCGCCAGCCGCAGCGGGGGATCACAGATACGCAGTATTTT.

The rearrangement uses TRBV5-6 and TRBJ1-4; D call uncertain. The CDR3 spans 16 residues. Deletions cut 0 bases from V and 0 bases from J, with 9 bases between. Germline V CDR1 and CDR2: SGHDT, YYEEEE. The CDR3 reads CASSLGAVATNEKLFF. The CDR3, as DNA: TGTGCCAGCAGCTTGGGGGCAGTTGCAACTAATGAAAAACTGTTTTTT.

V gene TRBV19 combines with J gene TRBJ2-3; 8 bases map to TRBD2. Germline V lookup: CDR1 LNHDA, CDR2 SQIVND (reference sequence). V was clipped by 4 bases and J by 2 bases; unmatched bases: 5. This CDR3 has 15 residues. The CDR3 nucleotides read TGTGCCAGTAGTAGGGTCGGGGGGGCCACAGATACGCAGTATTTT. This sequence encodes CASSRVGGATDTQYF.

The CDR3 DNA follows: TGTGCCAGCGCTACGTCCCACCGTTATGGCTACACCTTC. This codes for CASATSHRYGYTF. The V and J genes are TRBV28 and TRBJ1-2; D not certain. The CDR3 contains 13 residues. V lost 8 bases and J lost 5, with 15 bases in between. Germline lookup yields CDR1 MDHEN and CDR2 SYDVKM.